Listed here are 31 T cell receptor beta chains from one sample, sequenced in a study of response to subunit inactivated influenza vaccine. Each CDR3 protein is one row after TCRdb ran MiXCR on the RT-PCR reads. The table has fewer than 650,000 distinct CDR3 sequences, approximately 12% seen once; the top ten hold around 13%. Sequencing was performed on PBMCs from blood, taken around seven weeks after vaccination. The receptors were gathered from a man aged 50-60 years who received an inactivated influenza vaccine.

This clonotype was picked up a small number of times. This chain links TRBV15 with TRBJ2-2; no clear D. The CDR3 has 13 amino acids. Germline assignment: CDR1 LNHNV and CDR2 YYDKDF (reference sequence). The ends were cut back, 2 bases at V and 6 bases at J, with 7 bases in the middle. This CDR3 reads CATSRIGSGELFF. The CDR3 DNA follows: TGTGCCACCAGCAGAATCGGGTCCGGGGAGCTGTTTTTT.

This clonotype was found a few times. This chain links TRBV3-1 with TRBJ2-2; a possible D gene is TRBD2 (6 bases). This CDR3 is 13 amino acids long. V shed 5 bases and J shed 6 bases, with 10 bases lying between them. Germline V CDR1 and CDR2: LGHDT, YNNKEL (reference sequence). The CDR3 DNA sequence: TGTGCCAGCAGCTACGGGGGTTCCGGGGAGCTGTTTTTT. As protein: CASSYGGSGELFF. Filled out from reference TRBV3-1 and TRBJ2-2, the complete variable domain reads DTAVSQTPKYLVTQMGNDKSIKCEQNLGHDTMYWYKQDSKKFLKIMFSYNNKELIINETVPNRFSPKSPDKAHLNLHINSLELGDSAVYFCASSYGGSGELFFGEGSRLTVL.

The V call is TRBV29-1, the J call TRBJ2-7; 9 bases align to TRBD2. The CDR3 totals 14 residues. Germline V gene data show CDR1 as SQVTM and CDR2 as ANQGSEA. V lost 3 bases, J lost 6 bases, and 9 bases stayed unmatched. The CDR3 DNA sequence: TGCAGCGTTGAGAGATTAGCGGGAGACCCCGAGCAGTACTTC. Amino acid sequence: CSVERLAGDPEQYF.

The chain links TRBV7-8 to TRBJ2-7; 11 nucleotides line up with TRBD2. CDR1 and CDR2 (germline): SGHVS, FQNEAQ. The CDR3 is 20 amino acids. V shed 4 bases and J 2 bases; nucleotides not matched to a gene: 19. CDR3 DNA sequence: TGTGCCAGCAGCTATCCGACAGGGGCTCTAGCGGGAGGTAGGGCCTACGAGCAGTACTTC. Its translation: CASSYPTGALAGGRAYEQYF.

This clonotype was counted ten times or more. The chain carries TRBV19 and TRBJ2-6; D remains unclear. The V gene's germline CDR1 is LNHDA and CDR2 SQIVND (reference sequence). The CDR3 has 14 residues. Trimming left V 6 bases short and J 0 bases short, with 6 bases between. The DNA of the CDR3 is TGTGCCAGTAGCTTCCGCTCTGGGGCCAACGTCCTGACTTTC. Encoded protein: CASSFRSGANVLTF.

Comments on this clonotype: Just one base apart from a much larger clone, this may be a read error. The DNA of the CDR3 is TGTGCCGGCAGATGGGGCTCTGTGAATACGCAGTATTTT. Protein: CAGRWGSVNTQYF. V and J are TRBV12-3 or TRBV12-4 and TRBJ2-3; TRBD1 might be the D (5 bases). This CDR3 is built from 13 residues.

This clonotype was picked up a small number of times. The chain has TRBV20-1 and TRBJ1-5; 9 bases align to TRBD1. This CDR3 is built from 14 residues. Looked up from germline, CDR1 is DFQATT and CDR2 is SNEGSKA (reference sequence). Trimming at V came to 3 bases and at J to 4 bases, leaving 4 bases not matched to a gene. The CDR3 DNA reads TGCAGTGCTAGGGACAGGGGCACGAATCAGCCCCAGCATTTT. It encodes CSARDRGTNQPQHF.

This clonotype was seen at least ten times. The chain uses TRBV29-1 and TRBJ2-1; D is uncertain. Germline V gene lookup returns CDR1 SQVTM and CDR2 ANQGSEA. CDR3 size: 9 residues. CDR3 residues: CSVDNEQFF. CDR3 in DNA: TGCAGTGTCGACAATGAGCAGTTCTTC.

Comment on this clonotype: This may be a read error, as it is one base from a much larger clone. The V gene is TRBV5-1, the J gene TRBJ2-7; no clear D gene. The CDR3 is 14 amino acids. CDR1 SGHRS and CDR2 YFSETQ come from the germline V gene. CDR3 loop: CDSSFFSDSYEQYF. The CDR3 nucleotides are TGCGACAGCAGCTTTTTTTCCGATTCTTACGAGCAGTACTTC.

This clonotype was counted only a few times. CDR3 residues: CASSLVRRGGLKKTQYF. CDR3 sequence (DNA): TGTGCCAGCAGCTTAGTCCGGCGGGGGGGCCTTAAGAAGACCCAGTACTTC. The rearrangement joins TRBV7-2 to TRBJ2-5, with 9 positions matching TRBD2. This CDR3 is built from 17 residues. The V gene's germline CDR1 is SGHTA and CDR2 FQGNSA. V dropped 1 base and J dropped 6; count of bases not matched to a gene: 12.

This clonotype was seen a few times. The chain links TRBV6-5 to TRBJ1-2; D unresolved. Trimming left V 1 base short and J 7 bases short, with 10 bases between. The CDR3 consists of 13 residues. Germline V gene lookup returns CDR1 MNHEY and CDR2 SVGAGI. The CDR3 here is CASSYYPVGGYTF. The CDR3 region has the DNA TGTGCCAGCAGTTACTACCCTGTAGGTGGCTACACCTTC.

This clonotype is deemed medium-sized. This chain connects TRBV12-3 or TRBV12-4 to TRBJ2-5, with TRBD2 matching over 8 bases. With V trimmed by 5 bases and J by 5 bases, 7 bases remained unmatched. The CDR3 consists of 14 residues. CDR3 DNA: TGTGCCAGCAGTACCCGGGGGGGCAGGGAGACCCAGTACTTC. Translation: CASSTRGGRETQYF.

This clonotype was seen a handful of times. The genes are TRBV9 and TRBJ1-2, with D perhaps matching TRBD1 (5 bases). V was clipped by 5 bases and J by 4 bases, with 27 bases between them. The CDR3 has 18 amino acids. Germline CDR1 is SGDLS and CDR2 is YYNGEE. The DNA for the CDR3 is TGTGCCAGCAGGCGGATGGAAGGGGCTCAAAAGGCAGCCTATGGCTACACCTTC. Translated, it gives CASRRMEGAQKAAYGYTF.

This clonotype turned up a few times. The V gene is TRBV7-9, the J gene TRBJ2-6; possibly TRBD1 for D (6 bases). Trimming stripped 5 bases from V and 2 bases from J, with 10 bases between. The germline CDR1 and CDR2 sequences are SEHNR and FQNEAQ (reference sequence). This CDR3 is built from 15 residues. This CDR3 is CASSLGTPGANVLTF. The CDR3 nucleotides are TGTGCCAGCAGCCTAGGGACACCTGGGGCCAACGTCCTGACTTTC.

This clonotype was seen ten or more times. This rearrangement joins TRBV5-1 to TRBJ1-4, with a tentative D call TRBD1 (5 bases). The CDR3 contains 15 residues. Trimming cost V 2 bases and J 6 bases, with 14 bases left between them. Germline loops: CDR1 SGHRS, CDR2 YFSETQ. Here the CDR3 DNA reads TGCGCCAGCAGCTTTGGGGGACGGGATGATGAAAAACTGTTTTTT. This gives the protein CASSFGGRDDEKLFF.

This clonotype was seen more than once but under ten times. The chain combines TRBV5-1 with TRBJ2-5; D gene uncertain. Per the germline V gene, CDR1 is SGHRS and CDR2 is YFSETQ. V gave up 1 base and J gave up 1 base, with 8 bases separating them. The CDR3 length is 14 residues. CDR3 DNA sequence: TGCGCCAGCAGCTTGTTTAGGACCCAAGAGACCCAGTACTTC. It translates to CASSLFRTQETQYF.

The chain links TRBV20-1 to TRBJ2-1, with 11 bases that match TRBD2. CDR1 DFQATT and CDR2 SNEGSKA come from the germline V gene (reference sequence). V shed 0 bases, J shed 13 bases, and the junction held 14 bases outside the gene matches. This CDR3 has 16 residues. The CDR3 nucleotides read TGCAGTGCTAGAGACCTTGGACTAGCGGGTAGTAGTTCACAGTTCTTC. This encodes CSARDLGLAGSSSQFF.

V and J are TRBV2 and TRBJ2-5; 9 positions match TRBD2. Trimming removed 1 base from V and 4 bases from J; junction bases left unmatched: 13. Germline CDR1 is SNHLY and CDR2 is FYNNEI. The CDR3 has 18 amino acids. The CDR3 nucleotides are TGTGCCAGCAGTGAAGTAGTAGCGGGGGATTGGATGGGAGAGACCCAGTACTTC. Its protein is CASSEVVAGDWMGETQYF.

A few counts support this clonotype. The rearrangement links TRBV2 to TRBJ2-7; 8 positions match TRBD1. CDR3 length: 14 amino acids. Germline V gene data show CDR1 as SNHLY and CDR2 as FYNNEI. V was pared by 6 bases and J by 5 bases, with 9 bases of the junction left unmatched. The CDR3 nucleotides are TGTGCCAGCAGGGAGCAGGGGGCTTTCAACGAGCAGTACTTC. It encodes CASREQGAFNEQYF.

V gene TRBV12-3 or TRBV12-4 combines with J gene TRBJ2-5; 8 nucleotides line up with TRBD2. This CDR3 is 15 amino acids long. After removal of 7 bases from V and 7 bases from J, the junction contained 14 bases not matched to a gene. The CDR3 DNA reads TGTGCCAGCAACCAAGGCGGGGGGCCCGCAGGGACCCAGTACTTC. Its protein product is CASNQGGGPAGTQYF.

The chain couples TRBV6-2 or TRBV6-3 to TRBJ2-1; 9 bases agree with TRBD2. V was pared by 7 bases and J by 9 bases, with 16 bases of the junction left unmatched. Looked up from germline, CDR1 is MNHEY and CDR2 is SVGEGT. The CDR3 consists of 16 residues. The CDR3 region has the DNA TGTGCCAGCACTACCGGGGTGAGCGGGAGGATGGTTGAGCAGTTCTTC. Protein sequence: CASTTGVSGRMVEQFF.

CDR3: CASSTGLAGWSNEQFF. The CDR3 nucleotides read TGCGCCAGCAGCACCGGACTAGCGGGATGGAGTAATGAGCAGTTCTTC. This chain links TRBV5-1 with TRBJ2-1; TRBD2 matches at 12 bases. Germline values: CDR1 SGHRS, CDR2 YFSETQ. This CDR3 has 16 residues. V lost 4 bases, J lost 7 bases, and 9 bases stayed unmatched.

CDR3 protein: CASSLRYGESPSTDTQYF. CDR3 in DNA: TGTGCCAGCAGCTTGCGCTATGGAGAAAGCCCTAGCACAGATACGCAGTATTTT. The V and J genes are TRBV7-8 and TRBJ2-3; the D is unclear. CDR3 size: 18 residues. The ends were cut back, 3 bases at V and 0 bases at J, with 19 bases in the middle. CDR1 is SGHVS, CDR2 FQNEAQ, per germline. Supplemented by reference TRBV7-8 and TRBJ2-3, the full variable domain reads GAGVSQSPRYKVAKRGQDVALRCDPISGHVSLFWYQQALGQGPEFLTYFQNEAQLDKSGLPSDRFFAERPEGSVSTLKIQRTQQEDSAVYLCASSLRYGESPSTDTQYFGPGTRLTVL.

CDR3 loop: CASSVGNFNTGELFF. The CDR3 DNA follows: TGTGCCAGCAGCGTAGGGAACTTTAACACCGGGGAGCTGTTTTTT. The chain joins TRBV9 to TRBJ2-2; no clear D. V was clipped by 0 bases and J by 2 bases, with 8 bases between them. Germline CDR1 SGDLS, CDR2 YYNGEE. This CDR3 comprises 15 residues. Complete variable domain (other parts from reference TRBV9 and TRBJ2-2): DSGVTQTPKHLITATGQRVTLRCSPRSGDLSVYWYQQSLDQGLQFLIQYYNGEERAKGNILERFSAQQFPDLHSELNLSSLELGDSALYFCASSVGNFNTGELFFGEGSRLTVL.

The chain couples TRBV6-1 to TRBJ1-5, with unresolved D. Germline V gene data show CDR1 as MNHNS and CDR2 as SASEGT. The CDR3 is made up of 16 amino acids. With 8 bases removed from V and 6 bases from J, the gap between germline ends came to 23 bases. CDR3 loop: CASRPPHAQRVQPQHF. The CDR3 coding sequence is TGTGCCAGCCGCCCCCCACACGCCCAGAGGGTTCAGCCCCAGCATTTT.

The rearrangement links TRBV6-5 to TRBJ1-1, with D unresolved. V lost 6 bases, J lost 1 base, and 12 bases lay in between. CDR1 and CDR2 (germline): MNHEY, SVGAGI. This CDR3 is 14 amino acids long. CDR3 region: CASRSPVPNTEAFF. The DNA of the CDR3 is TGTGCCAGCAGGTCTCCAGTACCGAACACTGAAGCTTTCTTT.

V usage is TRBV20-1 and J usage is TRBJ1-1; a possible D gene is TRBD1 (5 bases). Germline V gene lookup returns CDR1 DFQATT and CDR2 SNEGSKA (reference sequence). The CDR3 runs to 15 residues. V was trimmed by 8 bases and J by 5 bases, leaving 24 bases between them. The CDR3 is CSSPRRGPGVTEAFF. The CDR3 DNA follows: TGCAGTTCTCCAAGGAGGGGCCCGGGGGTGACTGAAGCTTTCTTT.

This clonotype has just one count. A junction end diverges from the germline sequence, so it may reflect a read error. The chain joins TRBV5-1 to TRBJ2-3; D is perhaps TRBD1 (6 bases). CDR1 is SGHRS, CDR2 YFSETQ, per germline. This CDR3 comprises 13 residues. The CDR3 nucleotides read TGCGCCAGCAGCGTCGGGACAACAGAAACGCAGTATTTT. The encoded protein is CASSVGTTETQYF.

This clonotype was counted a few times. The rearrangement links TRBV12-3 or TRBV12-4 to TRBJ2-7; 11 nucleotides align to TRBD2. The CDR3 runs to 15 residues. J lost 5 bases, V lost 6 bases, and 9 bases had no gene match. The CDR3 spells CASSPTSGGYHEQYF. As DNA, the CDR3 is TGTGCCAGCAGCCCTACTAGCGGGGGATACCACGAGCAGTACTTC.

This clonotype was counted only a few times. The rearrangement links TRBV6-5 to TRBJ2-3; D is ambiguous. Trimming stripped 0 bases from V and 0 bases from J, with 7 bases between. The CDR3 is made up of 15 amino acids. Germline V gene sequence: CDR1 MNHEY, CDR2 SVGAGI. CDR3 protein: CASSYSPPSTDTQYF. CDR3 in DNA: TGTGCCAGCAGTTACTCGCCACCTAGCACAGATACGCAGTATTTT.

In its sample, this clonotype was seen many times. The chain couples TRBV28 to TRBJ2-7; D not certain. Trimming removed 2 bases at V and 6 bases at J, with 5 bases between. The CDR3 extends over 11 amino acids. The germline CDR1 and CDR2 sequences are MDHEN and SYDVKM. This CDR3 is CASSLRLEQYF. CDR3 nucleotide sequence: TGTGCCAGCAGTTTACGGCTCGAGCAGTACTTC. Filled out from reference TRBV28 and TRBJ2-7, the complete variable domain reads DVKVTQSSRYLVKRTGEKVFLECVQDMDHENMFWYRQDPGLGLRLIYFSYDVKMKEKGDIPEGYSVSREKKERFSLILESASTNQTSMYLCASSLRLEQYFGPGTRLTVT.